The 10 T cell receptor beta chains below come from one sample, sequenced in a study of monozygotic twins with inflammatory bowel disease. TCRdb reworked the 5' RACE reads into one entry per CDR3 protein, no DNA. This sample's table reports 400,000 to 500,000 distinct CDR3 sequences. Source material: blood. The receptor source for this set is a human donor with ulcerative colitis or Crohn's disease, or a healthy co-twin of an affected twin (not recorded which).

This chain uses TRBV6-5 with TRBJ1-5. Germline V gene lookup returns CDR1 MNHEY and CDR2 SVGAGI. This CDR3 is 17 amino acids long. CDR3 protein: CASSFLPTAYSNQPQHF.

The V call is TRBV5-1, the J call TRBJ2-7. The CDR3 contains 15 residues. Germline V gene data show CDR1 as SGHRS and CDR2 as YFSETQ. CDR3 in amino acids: CASSSPQQGLHEQYF. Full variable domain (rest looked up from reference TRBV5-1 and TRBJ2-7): KAGVTQTPRYLIKTRGQQVTLSCSPISGHRSVSWYQQTPGQGLQFLFEYFSETQRNKGNFPGRFSGRQFSNSRSEMNVSTLELGDSALYLCASSSPQQGLHEQYFGPGTRLTVT.

The CDR3 sequence: CASRIYTEAFF. The genes are TRBV12-3 or TRBV12-4 and TRBJ1-1. The CDR3 totals 11 residues.

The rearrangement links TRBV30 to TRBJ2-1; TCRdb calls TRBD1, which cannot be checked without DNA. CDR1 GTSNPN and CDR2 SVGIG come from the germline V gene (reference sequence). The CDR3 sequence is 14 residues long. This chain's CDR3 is CAWGRQGGGYEQFF.

The CDR3: CASSRDSEPQHF. This rearrangement joins TRBV7-9 to TRBJ1-5; absent DNA, TCRdb's TRBD1 call cannot be checked. Germline V lookup: CDR1 SEHNR, CDR2 FQNEAQ (reference sequence). The CDR3 sequence is 12 residues long. The variable domain in full, with the rest retrieved from reference TRBV7-9 and TRBJ1-5, is DTGVSQNPRHKITKRGQNVTFRCDPISEHNRLYWYRQTLGQGPEFLTYFQNEAQLEKSRLLSDRFSAERPKGSFSTLEIQRTEQGDSAMYLCASSRDSEPQHFGDGTRLSIL.

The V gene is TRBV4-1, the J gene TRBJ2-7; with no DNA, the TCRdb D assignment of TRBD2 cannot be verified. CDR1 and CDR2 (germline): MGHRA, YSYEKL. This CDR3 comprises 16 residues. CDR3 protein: CASSQDIGTSSYEQYF.

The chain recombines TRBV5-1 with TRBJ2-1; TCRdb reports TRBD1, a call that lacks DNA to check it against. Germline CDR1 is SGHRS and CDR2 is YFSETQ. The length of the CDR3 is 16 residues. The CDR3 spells CASSPRRDSPYNEQFF.

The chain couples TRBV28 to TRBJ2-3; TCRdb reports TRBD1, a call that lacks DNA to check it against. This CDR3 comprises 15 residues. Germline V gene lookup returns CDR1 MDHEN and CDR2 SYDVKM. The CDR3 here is CASSPDRRRTDTQYF.

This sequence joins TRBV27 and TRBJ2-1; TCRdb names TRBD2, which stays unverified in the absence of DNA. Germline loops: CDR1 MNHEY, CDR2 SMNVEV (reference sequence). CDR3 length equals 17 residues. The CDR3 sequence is CASSFYYLAGTHNEQFF.

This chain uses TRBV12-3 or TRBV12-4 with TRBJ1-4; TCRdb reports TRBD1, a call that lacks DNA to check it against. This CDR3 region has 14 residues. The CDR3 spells CASSLSGGGEKLFF.